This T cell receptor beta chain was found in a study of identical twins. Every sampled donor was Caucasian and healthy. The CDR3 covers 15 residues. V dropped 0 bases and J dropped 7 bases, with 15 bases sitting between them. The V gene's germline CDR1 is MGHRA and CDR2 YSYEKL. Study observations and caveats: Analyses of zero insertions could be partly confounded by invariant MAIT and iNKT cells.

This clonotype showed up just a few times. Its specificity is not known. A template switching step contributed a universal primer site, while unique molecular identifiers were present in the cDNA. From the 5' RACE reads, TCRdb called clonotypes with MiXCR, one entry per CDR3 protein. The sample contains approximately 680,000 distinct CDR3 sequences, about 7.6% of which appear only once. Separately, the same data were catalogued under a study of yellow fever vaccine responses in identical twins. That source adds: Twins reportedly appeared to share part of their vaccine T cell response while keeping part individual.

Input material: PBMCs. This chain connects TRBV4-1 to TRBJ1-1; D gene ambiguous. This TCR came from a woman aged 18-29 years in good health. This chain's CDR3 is CASSQEGIRPGEAFF. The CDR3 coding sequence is TGCGCCAGCAGCCAAGAAGGAATCAGACCTGGTGAAGCTTTCTTT.